The following is a T cell receptor beta chain sequence with its context. Its antigen is currently unknown. V lost 5 bases, J lost 7 bases, and 20 bases lay in between. Germline V lookup: CDR1 MNHEY, CDR2 SMNVEV (reference sequence). The length of the CDR3 is 16 residues. The data stem from a study of T cell responses to AZD1222 COVID-19 vaccine. Study context: Combined were second doses at about 4 or about 12 weeks. Findings of the study overall: Among vaccine-associated CD4 TCRs, coverage spanned spike, with dominance at 160-218 and 743-854. A reported finding is that nearly half of spike-specific TCRs target unmutated variant regions. Recipients of two AZD1222 doses showed rising Spike-specific TCR breadth and depth.

TCRdb's table, derived via immunoSEQ multiplex PCR, lists solely in-frame clones and lacks some. The data hold fewer than 100,000 clones, with approximately 81% observed a single time. Source: peripheral blood, taken on day 0 of AZD1222 vaccination. The chain recombines TRBV27 with TRBJ2-2, with D possibly called TRBD1 or TRBD2 (5 bases each). The receptor was isolated from an adult in good health. CDR3 nucleotide sequence: TGTGCCAGCAGTCGAGACTCCCCTCGGGGCGGCGGGGAGCTGTTTTTT. Encoded protein: CASSRDSPRGGGELFF.